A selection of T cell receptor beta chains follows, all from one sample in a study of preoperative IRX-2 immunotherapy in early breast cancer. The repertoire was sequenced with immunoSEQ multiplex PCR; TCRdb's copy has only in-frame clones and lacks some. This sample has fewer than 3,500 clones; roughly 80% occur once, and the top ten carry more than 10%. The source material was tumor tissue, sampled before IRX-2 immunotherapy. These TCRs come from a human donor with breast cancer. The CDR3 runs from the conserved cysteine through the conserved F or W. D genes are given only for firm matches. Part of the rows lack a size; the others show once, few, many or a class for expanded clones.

CDR3: CASSPSRSDTQYF
DNA: TGTGCCAGCAGTCCCAGCCGTAGCGATACGCAGTATTTT
length: 13
V: TRBV28
D: .
J: TRBJ2-3
size: .

CDR3: CASTESGTSLGNEQYF
DNA: TGTGCCAGCACCGAATCCGGGACCTCCTTGGGTAACGAGCAGTACTTC
length: 16
V: TRBV28
D: .
J: TRBJ2-7
size: .

CDR3: CASSLRGGGANTEAFF
DNA: TGTGCCAGCAGTTTGCGCGGAGGGGGCGCGAACACTGAAGCTTTCTTT
length: 16
V: TRBV27
D: TRBD1
J: TRBJ1-1
size: .

CDR3: CASSYRITGGGTGELFF
DNA: TGTGCCAGCAGTTACAGGATCACGGGAGGCGGCACCGGGGAGCTGTTTTTT
length: 17
V: TRBV6-8
D: TRBD2
J: TRBJ2-2
size: .

CDR3: CASSPTGVGDEKLFF
DNA: TGTGCCAGCAGTCCGACAGGGGTTGGTGATGAAAAACTGTTTTTT
length: 15
V: TRBV28
D: TRBD1
J: TRBJ1-4
size: .

CDR3: CASSLITGTKNIQYF
DNA: TGTGCCAGCAGCCTTATAACGGGCACCAAAAACATTCAGTACTTC
length: 15
V: TRBV14
D: .
J: TRBJ2-4
size: .

CDR3: CASSQDGGNVGELFF
DNA: TGCGCCAGCAGCCAAGATGGGGGGAACGTCGGGGAGCTGTTTTTT
length: 15
V: TRBV1
D: .
J: TRBJ2-2
size: few

CDR3: CSVDARIVDEQFF
DNA: TGCAGCGTTGATGCCCGGATCGTCGATGAGCAGTTCTTC
length: 13
V: TRBV29-1
D: .
J: TRBJ2-1
size: .

CDR3: CASSQGAYRVDYGYTF
DNA: TGCGCCAGCAGCCAAGGGGCTTATAGGGTGGACTATGGCTACACCTTC
length: 16
V: TRBV1
D: .
J: TRBJ1-2
size: .

CDR3: CASSQRGGADGYTF
DNA: TGCGCCAGCAGCCAGAGGGGGGGTGCTGACGGCTACACCTTC
length: 14
V: TRBV5-1
D: .
J: TRBJ1-2
size: .

CDR3: CASSVGVYSNQPQHF
DNA: TGCGCCAGCAGTGTTGGGGTCTATAGCAATCAGCCCCAGCATTTT
length: 15
V: TRBV10-2
D: .
J: TRBJ1-5
size: .

CDR3: CASSVDRVRDNEQFF
DNA: TGTGCCAGCAGTGTTGACAGGGTAAGGGACAATGAGCAGTTCTTC
length: 15
V: TRBV6-8
D: TRBD1
J: TRBJ2-1
size: .

CDR3: CASSDAVFDTEAFF
DNA: TGTGCCAGCAGCGACGCGGTATTCGACACTGAAGCTTTCTTT
length: 14
V: TRBV11-3
D: .
J: TRBJ1-1
size: .

CDR3: CASSIVGTGELFF
DNA: TGTGCCAGTAGTATAGTGGGAACCGGGGAGCTGTTTTTT
length: 13
V: TRBV19
D: .
J: TRBJ2-2
size: few